This T cell receptor beta chain was recovered during a study of OX40 agonist ivuxolimab in advanced cancers. The CDR3 loop spans 15 amino acids. Germline CDR1 SGHVS, CDR2 FQNEAQ. V lost 5 bases and J lost 4, with 15 bases in between. TCRdb's table, derived via immunoSEQ multiplex PCR, lists solely in-frame clones and lacks some. Here the sample spans 45,000 to 65,000 clones, 80% to 90% being singletons. The V call is TRBV7-8, the J call TRBJ2-1; D remains ambiguous. The source was CD4+ or CD8+ T cells sorted from blood, collected in a trial of the OX40 agonist ivuxolimab. The sequence came from an adult with an advanced solid tumor such as melanoma, head and neck, liver or kidney cancer. CDR3 DNA: TGTGCCAGCAGCCCCTCTGAGGCAGGATACAATGAGCAGTTCTTC. It yields the protein CASSPSEAGYNEQFF.